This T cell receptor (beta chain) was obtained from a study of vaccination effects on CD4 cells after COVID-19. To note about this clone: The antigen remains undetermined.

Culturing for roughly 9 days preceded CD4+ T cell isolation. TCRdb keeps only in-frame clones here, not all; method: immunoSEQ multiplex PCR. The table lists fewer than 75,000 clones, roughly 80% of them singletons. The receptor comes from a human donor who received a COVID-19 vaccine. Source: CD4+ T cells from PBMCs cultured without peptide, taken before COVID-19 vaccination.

The CDR3 protein is CASSFSPPAGQPQHF. CDR3 nucleotide sequence: TGTGCCAGCAGTTTTTCCCCCCCTGCCGGGCAGCCCCAGCATTTT. The chain combines TRBV6-2 or TRBV6-3 with TRBJ1-5; D unclear. The V gene lost 4 bases and the J gene lost 7 bases, with 17 bases spanning the gap. Per germline, CDR1 MNHEY and CDR2 SVGEGT. The CDR3 length is 15 residues.